This record covers a single TCR beta chain. This may arise from a read error, as a much more abundant clone is one base away. The CDR3 runs to 16 residues. CDR1 is SGHRS and CDR2 is YFSETQ in the germline V gene. This entry belongs to a study of patients and donors after allogeneic stem cell transplantation. TCRdb used MiXCR to reprocess the RT-PCR reads, holding one entry per CDR3 protein. The repertoire holds a few hundred thousand distinct CDR3 sequences, with over 12% as singletons. The V and J genes are TRBV5-1 and TRBJ2-1; 14 bases map to TRBD2. The sequence was collected from a human donor who was either an allogeneic HSCT recipient or a stem cell or donor lymphocyte infusion donor (not recorded which). It is not recorded whose cells these are; they may come from a transplant donor. Sequenced material: blood, either unsorted or a sorted T cell fraction (not recorded which). CDR3 loop: CASSSGTSGSGNERFF. The CDR3 bases are TGCGCCAGCAGCTCCGGGACTAGCGGGAGTGGGAATGAGCGGTTCTTC.